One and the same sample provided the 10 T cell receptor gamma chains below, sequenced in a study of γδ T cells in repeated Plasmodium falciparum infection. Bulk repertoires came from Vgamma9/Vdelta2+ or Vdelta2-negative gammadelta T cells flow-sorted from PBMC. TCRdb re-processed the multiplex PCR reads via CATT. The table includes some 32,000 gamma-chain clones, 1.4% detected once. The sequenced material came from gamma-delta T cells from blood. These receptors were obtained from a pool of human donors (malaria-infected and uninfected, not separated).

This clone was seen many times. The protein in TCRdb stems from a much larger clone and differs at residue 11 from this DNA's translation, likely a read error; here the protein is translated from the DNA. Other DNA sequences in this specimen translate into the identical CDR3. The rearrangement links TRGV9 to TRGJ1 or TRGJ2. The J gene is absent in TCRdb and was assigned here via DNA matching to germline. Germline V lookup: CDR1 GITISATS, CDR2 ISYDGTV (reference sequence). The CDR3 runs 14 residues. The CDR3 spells CALWEVQAYYEKLF. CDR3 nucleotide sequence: TGTGCCTTGTGGGAGGTCCAAGCTTATTATGAGAAACTCTTT.

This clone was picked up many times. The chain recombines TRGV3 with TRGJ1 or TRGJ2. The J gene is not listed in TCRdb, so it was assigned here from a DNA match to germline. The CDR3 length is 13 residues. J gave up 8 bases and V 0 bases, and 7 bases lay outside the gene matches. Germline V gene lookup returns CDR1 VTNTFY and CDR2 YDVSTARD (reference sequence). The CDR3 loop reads CATWDRRADKKLF. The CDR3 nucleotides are TGTGCCACCTGGGACAGGCGGGCGGATAAGAAACTCTTT.

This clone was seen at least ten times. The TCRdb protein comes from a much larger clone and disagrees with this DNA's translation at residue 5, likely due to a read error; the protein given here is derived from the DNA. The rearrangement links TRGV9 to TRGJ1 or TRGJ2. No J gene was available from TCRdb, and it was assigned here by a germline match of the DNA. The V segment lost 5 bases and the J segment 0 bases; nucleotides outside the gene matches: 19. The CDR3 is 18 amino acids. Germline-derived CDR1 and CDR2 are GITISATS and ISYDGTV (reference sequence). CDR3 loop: CALWGVSQGLSNYYKKLF. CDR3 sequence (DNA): TGTGCCTTGTGGGGGGTATCCCAAGGGCTATCGAATTATTATAAGAAACTCTTT.

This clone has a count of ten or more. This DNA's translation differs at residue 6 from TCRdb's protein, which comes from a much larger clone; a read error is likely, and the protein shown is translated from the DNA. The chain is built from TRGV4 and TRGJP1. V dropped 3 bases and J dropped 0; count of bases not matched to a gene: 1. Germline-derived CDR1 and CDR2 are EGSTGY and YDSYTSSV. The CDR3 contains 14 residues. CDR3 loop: CATWDNTTGWFKIF. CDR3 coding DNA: TGTGCCACCTGGGATAATACCACTGGTTGGTTCAAGATATTT.

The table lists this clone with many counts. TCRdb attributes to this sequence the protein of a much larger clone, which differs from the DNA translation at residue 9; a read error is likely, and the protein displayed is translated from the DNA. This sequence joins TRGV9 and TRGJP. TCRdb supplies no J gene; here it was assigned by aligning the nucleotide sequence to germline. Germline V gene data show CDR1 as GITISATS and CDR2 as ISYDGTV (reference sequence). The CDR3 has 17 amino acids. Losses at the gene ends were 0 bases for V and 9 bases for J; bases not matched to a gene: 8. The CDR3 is CALWEVKARLGKKIKVF. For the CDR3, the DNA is TGTGCCTTGTGGGAGGTGAAGGCCAGGTTGGGCAAAAAAATCAAGGTATTT.

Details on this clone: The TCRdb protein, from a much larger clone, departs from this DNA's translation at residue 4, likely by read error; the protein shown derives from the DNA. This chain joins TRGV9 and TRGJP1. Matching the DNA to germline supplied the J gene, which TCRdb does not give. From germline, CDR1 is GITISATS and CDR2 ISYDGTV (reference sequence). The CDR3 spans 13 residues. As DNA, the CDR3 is TGTGCCTTGTGTGAGGTCTCTGGTTGGTTCAAGATATTT. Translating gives CALCEVSGWFKIF.

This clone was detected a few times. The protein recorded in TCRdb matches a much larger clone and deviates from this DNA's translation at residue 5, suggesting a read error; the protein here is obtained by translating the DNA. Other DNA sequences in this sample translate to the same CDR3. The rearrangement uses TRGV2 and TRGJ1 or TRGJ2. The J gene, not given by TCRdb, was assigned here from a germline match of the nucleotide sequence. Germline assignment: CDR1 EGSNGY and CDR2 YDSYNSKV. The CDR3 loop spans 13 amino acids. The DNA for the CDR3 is TGTGCCACCTGGGGCGGGAGGAATTATAAGAAACTCTTT. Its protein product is CATWGGRNYKKLF.

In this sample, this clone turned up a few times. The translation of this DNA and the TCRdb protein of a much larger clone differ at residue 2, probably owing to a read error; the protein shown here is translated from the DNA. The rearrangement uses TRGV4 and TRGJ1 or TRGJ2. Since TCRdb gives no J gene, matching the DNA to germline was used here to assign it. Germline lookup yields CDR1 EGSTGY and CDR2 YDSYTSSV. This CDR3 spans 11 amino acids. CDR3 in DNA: TGTACCACCTGGGATGGGCCCAAGAAACTCTTT. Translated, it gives CTTWDGPKKLF.

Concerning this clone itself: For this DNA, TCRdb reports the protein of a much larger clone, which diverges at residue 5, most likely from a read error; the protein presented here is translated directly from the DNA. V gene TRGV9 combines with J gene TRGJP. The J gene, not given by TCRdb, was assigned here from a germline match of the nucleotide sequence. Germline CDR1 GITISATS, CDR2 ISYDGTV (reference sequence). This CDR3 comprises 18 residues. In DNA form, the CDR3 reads TGTGCCTTGTGGAAGGTGCTCGAGGTCGAGTTGGGCAAAAAAATCAAGGTATTT. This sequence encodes CALWKVLEVELGKKIKVF.

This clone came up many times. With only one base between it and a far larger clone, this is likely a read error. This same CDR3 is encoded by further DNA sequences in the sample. This CDR3 reads CALWEVLLGKKIKVF. The CDR3 DNA reads TGTGCCTTGTGGGAGGTGTTGTTGGGCAAAAAGATCAAGGTATTT. The genes are TRGV9 and TRGJP. As TCRdb names no J gene, one was assigned here on the basis of a DNA match to germline. Germline V gene sequence: CDR1 GITISATS, CDR2 ISYDGTV (reference sequence). The CDR3 is 15 amino acids.